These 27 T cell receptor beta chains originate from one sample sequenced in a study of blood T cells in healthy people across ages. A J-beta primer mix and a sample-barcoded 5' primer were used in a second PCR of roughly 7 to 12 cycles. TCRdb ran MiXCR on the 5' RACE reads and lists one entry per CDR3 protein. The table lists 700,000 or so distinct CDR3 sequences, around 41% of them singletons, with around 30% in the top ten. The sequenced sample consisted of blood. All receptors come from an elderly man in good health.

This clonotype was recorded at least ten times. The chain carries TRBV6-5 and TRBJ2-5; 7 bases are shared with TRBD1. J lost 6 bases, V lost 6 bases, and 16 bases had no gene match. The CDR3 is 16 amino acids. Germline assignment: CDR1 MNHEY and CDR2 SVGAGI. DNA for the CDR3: TGTGCCAGCAGCCCAATGAGTCGAGGGGGCCGAAAGACCCAGTACTTC. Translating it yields CASSPMSRGGRKTQYF.

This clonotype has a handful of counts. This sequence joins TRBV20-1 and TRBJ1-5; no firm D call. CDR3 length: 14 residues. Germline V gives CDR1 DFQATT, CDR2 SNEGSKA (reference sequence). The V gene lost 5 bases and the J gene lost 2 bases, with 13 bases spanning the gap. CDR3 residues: CSAGEMKGNQPQHF. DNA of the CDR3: TGCAGTGCTGGGGAGATGAAGGGCAATCAGCCCCAGCATTTT.

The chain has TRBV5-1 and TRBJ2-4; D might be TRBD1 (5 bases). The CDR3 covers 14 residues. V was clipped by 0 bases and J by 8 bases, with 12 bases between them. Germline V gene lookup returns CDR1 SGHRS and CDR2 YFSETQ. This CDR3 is CASSLGQPKDIQYF. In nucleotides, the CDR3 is TGCGCCAGCAGCTTGGGACAGCCCAAGGACATTCAGTACTTC.

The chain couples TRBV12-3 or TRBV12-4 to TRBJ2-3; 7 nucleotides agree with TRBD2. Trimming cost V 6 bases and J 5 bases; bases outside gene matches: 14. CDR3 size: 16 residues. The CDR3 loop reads CASRGPLGGGGDTQYF. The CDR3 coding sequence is TGTGCCAGCAGGGGACCCCTGGGCGGGGGAGGAGATACGCAGTATTTT.

The CDR3 spells CASSSDSSNQPQHF. The CDR3 DNA sequence: TGTGCCAGCAGTTCGGACAGTAGCAATCAGCCCCAGCATTTT. This rearrangement joins TRBV6-1 to TRBJ1-5; D might be TRBD1 (6 bases). This CDR3 spans 14 amino acids. Germline V gene lookup returns CDR1 MNHNS and CDR2 SASEGT. Trimming cost V 5 bases and J 0 bases, with 8 bases left between them.

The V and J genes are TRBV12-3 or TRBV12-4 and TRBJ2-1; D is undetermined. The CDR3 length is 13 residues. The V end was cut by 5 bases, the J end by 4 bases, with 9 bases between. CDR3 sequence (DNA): TGTGCCAGCAGTACAGACTGGTACAATGAGCAGTTCTTC. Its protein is CASSTDWYNEQFF.

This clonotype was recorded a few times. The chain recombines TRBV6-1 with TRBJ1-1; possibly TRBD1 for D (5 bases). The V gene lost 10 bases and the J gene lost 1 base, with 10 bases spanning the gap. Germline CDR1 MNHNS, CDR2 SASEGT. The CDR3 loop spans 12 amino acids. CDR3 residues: CATDDRNTEAFF. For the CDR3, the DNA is TGTGCCACCGATGACAGGAACACTGAAGCTTTCTTT.

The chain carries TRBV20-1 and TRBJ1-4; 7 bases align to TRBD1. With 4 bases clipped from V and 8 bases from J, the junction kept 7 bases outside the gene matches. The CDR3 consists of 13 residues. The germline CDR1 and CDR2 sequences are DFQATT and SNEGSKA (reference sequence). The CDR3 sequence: CSATTGVGEKLFF. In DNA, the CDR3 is TGCAGTGCTACCACAGGGGTTGGAGAAAAACTGTTTTTT.

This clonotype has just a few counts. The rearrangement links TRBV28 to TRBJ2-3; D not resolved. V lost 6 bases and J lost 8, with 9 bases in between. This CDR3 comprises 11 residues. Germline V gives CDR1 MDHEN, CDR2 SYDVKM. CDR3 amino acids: CASRHESTQYF. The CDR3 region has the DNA TGTGCCAGCAGGCACGAGAGTACGCAGTATTTT.

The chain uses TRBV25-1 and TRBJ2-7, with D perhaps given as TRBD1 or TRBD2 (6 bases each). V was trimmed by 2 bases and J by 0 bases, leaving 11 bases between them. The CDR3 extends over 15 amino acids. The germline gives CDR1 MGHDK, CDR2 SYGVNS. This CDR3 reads CASSERGHNSYEQYF. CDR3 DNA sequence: TGTGCCAGCAGTGAACGGGGGCACAACTCCTACGAGCAGTACTTC.

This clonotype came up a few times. In DNA, the CDR3 is TGTGCCAGCAGCGCAACAGAATACGAGCAGTACTTC. Its protein is CASSATEYEQYF. The chain is built from TRBV9 and TRBJ2-7; D gene uncertain. CDR1 and CDR2 (germline): SGDLS, YYNGEE. The CDR3 length is 12 residues. Deletions cut 3 bases from V and 4 bases from J, with 8 bases between.

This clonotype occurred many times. The CDR3 DNA reads as TGTGCCAGCAGTTTCCGGACTAGCGGCGACAATGAGCAGTTCTTC. Its protein is CASSFRTSGDNEQFF. The chain combines TRBV12-3 or TRBV12-4 with TRBJ2-1, with TRBD2 matching over 10 bases. The V segment lost 3 bases and the J segment 5 bases; nucleotides outside the gene matches: 4. This CDR3 has 15 residues.

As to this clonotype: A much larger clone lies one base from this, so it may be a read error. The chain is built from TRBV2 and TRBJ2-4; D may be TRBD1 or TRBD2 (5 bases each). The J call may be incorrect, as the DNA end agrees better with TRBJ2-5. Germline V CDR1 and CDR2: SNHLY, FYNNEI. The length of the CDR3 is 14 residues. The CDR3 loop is CASTSQGPQETQYF. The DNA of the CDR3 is TGTGCCAGCACCTCGCAGGGACCACAAGAGACCCAGTACTTC.

As DNA, the CDR3 is TGTGCCAGCAGGGACGGGTACGAGCAGTACTTC. This encodes CASRDGYEQYF. The J gene is TRBJ2-5, the V gene TRBV28, with D unresolved. Matching the DNA end better, TRBJ2-7 makes the J call doubtful. The CDR3 covers 11 residues. Germline values: CDR1 MDHEN, CDR2 SYDVKM.

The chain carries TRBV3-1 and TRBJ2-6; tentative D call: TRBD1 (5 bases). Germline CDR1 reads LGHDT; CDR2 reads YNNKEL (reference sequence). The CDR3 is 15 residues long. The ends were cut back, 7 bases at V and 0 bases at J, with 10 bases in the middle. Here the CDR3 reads CASNSRVSGANVLTF. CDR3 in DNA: TGTGCCAGCAACTCCAGGGTCTCTGGGGCCAACGTCCTGACTTTC.

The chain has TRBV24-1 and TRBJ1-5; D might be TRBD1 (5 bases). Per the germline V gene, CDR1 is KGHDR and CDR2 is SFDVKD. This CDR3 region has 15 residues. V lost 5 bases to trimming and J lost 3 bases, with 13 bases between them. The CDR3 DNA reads TGTGCCACCAGTGCCGGGGCTTTAGTCAATCAGCCCCAGCATTTT. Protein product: CATSAGALVNQPQHF.

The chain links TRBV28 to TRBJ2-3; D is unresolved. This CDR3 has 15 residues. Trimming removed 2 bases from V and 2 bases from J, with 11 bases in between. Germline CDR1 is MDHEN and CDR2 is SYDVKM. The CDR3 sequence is CASSLGLTNTDTQYF. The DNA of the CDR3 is TGTGCCAGCAGTTTAGGGCTTACAAACACAGATACGCAGTATTTT.

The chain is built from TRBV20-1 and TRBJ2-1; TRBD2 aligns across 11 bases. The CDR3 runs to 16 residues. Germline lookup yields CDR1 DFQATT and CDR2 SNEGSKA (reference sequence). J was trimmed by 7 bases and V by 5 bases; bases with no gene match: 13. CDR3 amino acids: CSAEIPSGGSRNEQFF. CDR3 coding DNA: TGCAGTGCTGAGATCCCTAGCGGGGGGTCCCGAAATGAGCAGTTCTTC.

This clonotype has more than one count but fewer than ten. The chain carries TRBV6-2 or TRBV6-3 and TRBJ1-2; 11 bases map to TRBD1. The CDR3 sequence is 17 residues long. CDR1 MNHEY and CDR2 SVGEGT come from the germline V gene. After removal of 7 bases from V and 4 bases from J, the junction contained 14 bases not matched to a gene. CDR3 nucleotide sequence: TGTGCCAGCACCACGCGCGGGACAGGGGGAACGGGCTATGGCTACACCTTC. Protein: CASTTRGTGGTGYGYTF.

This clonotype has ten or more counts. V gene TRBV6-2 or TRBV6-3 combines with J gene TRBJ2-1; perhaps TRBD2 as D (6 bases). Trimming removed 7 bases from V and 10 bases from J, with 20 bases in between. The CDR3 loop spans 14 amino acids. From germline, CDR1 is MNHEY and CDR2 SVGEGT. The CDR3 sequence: CASMPQVAGIEQFF. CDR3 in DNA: TGTGCCAGCATGCCTCAGGTGGCGGGGATAGAGCAGTTCTTC.

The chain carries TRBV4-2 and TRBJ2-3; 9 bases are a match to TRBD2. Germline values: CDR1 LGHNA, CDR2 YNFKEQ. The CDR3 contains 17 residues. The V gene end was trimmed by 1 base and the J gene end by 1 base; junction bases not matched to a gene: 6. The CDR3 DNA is TGTGCCAGCAGCCAAGTGGGGCTAGCGGGGCGCACAGATACGCAGTATTTT. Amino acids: CASSQVGLAGRTDTQYF.

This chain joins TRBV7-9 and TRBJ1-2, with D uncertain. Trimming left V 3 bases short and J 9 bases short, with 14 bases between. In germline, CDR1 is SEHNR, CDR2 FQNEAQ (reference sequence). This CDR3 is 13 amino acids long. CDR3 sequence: CASSLRTQESYTF. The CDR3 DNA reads TGTGCCAGCAGCTTGAGGACTCAGGAGAGCTACACCTTC.

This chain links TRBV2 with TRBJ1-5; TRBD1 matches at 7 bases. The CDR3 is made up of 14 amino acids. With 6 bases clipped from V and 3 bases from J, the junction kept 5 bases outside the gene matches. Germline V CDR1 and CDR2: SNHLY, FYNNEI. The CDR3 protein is CASSDTGVNQPQHF. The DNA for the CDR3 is TGTGCCAGCAGCGACACAGGGGTCAATCAGCCCCAGCATTTT.

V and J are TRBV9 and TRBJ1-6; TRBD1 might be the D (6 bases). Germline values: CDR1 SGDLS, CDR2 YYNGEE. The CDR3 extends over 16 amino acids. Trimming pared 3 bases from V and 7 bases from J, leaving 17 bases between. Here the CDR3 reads CASSARGDIGNSPLHF. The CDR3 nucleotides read TGTGCCAGCAGCGCCCGTGGGGACATAGGAAATTCACCCCTCCACTTT.

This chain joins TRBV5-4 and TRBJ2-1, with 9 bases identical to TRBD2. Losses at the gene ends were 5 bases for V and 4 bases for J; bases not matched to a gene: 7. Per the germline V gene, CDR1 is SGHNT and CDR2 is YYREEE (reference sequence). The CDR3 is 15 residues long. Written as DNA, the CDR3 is TGTGCCAGCAGTGCTAGACTAGCGGATTACAATGAGCAGTTCTTC. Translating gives CASSARLADYNEQFF.

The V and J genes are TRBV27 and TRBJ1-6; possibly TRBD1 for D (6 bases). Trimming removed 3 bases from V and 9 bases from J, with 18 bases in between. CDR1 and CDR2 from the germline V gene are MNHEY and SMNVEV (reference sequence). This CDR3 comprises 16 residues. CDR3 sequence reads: CASSFGRAQGISPLHF. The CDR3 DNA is TGTGCCAGCAGTTTTGGGAGGGCCCAGGGGATTTCACCCCTCCACTTT.

CDR3 sequence (DNA): TGTGCCAGCAGCCCTCTCAGAGGCCAGGGGAACAATGAGCAGTTCTTC. This codes for CASSPLRGQGNNEQFF. V is TRBV7-8 and J is TRBJ2-1; maybe TRBD1 (6 bases). The length of the CDR3 is 16 residues. Germline assignment: CDR1 SGHVS and CDR2 FQNEAQ. V dropped 5 bases and J dropped 5 bases, with 19 bases sitting between them.